This paragraph reports one TCR beta chain. What it binds is not known. At one end, the junction sequence differs from germline, possibly due to a read error. This entry comes from a study of tumor-infiltrating lymphocytes in primary liver carcinoma. Study at large: Patients were men and women aged 30 to 69 years. Lesions, classed as T1-T3 N0M0, spanned 4.2 to 10 cm across. Study-wide results and limits: Top-250-clone fractions were significantly higher in tumors than in blood (p = 0.039).

Taking about 17-33 mg of unsorted bulk tissue, the authors co-extracted RNA and DNA. CDR3 length equals 12 residues. Germline-derived CDR1 and CDR2 are SEHNR and FQNEAQ (reference sequence). Reverse transcription of around 0.45 ug total RNA with a constant-region primer produced TCR beta cDNA. Amplification in three nested multiplex PCR rounds with slightly modified ARM-PCR gave rise to TCR beta libraries. For approximately 10 cycles apiece, the opening two PCR rounds ran with TRBV1-TRBV30 forward primers and a C-beta reverse primer. In TCRdb, the multiplex PCR reads were re-called with MiXCR into one record per CDR3 protein. This table holds tens of thousands of distinct CDR3 sequences, about three quarters found once.

J is TRBJ2-1 and V is TRBV7-9; weak D call: TRBD2 (5 bases). The TCR sequence derives from a man aged 35-49 years with primary liver carcinoma and hepatitis B virus infection. The specimen was liver tumor tissue from sampling region 1. The subset here: tumor region T1, superior pole. CDR3 residues: CAISLARNEQFF. The CDR3 region has the DNA TGTGCCATCAGCTTAGCGCGGAATGAGCAGTTCTTC.